This TCR beta chain was captured by sequencing in a study of cytomegalovirus exposure and HLA in healthy donors. Study at large: A preliminary data release comprised 91 million or so unique TCRs obtained from HLA-typed donors.

Overall study results and limits: Most TCR beta V segments were productive about 87% or about 30% of the time in an earlier analysis. One variant, a missense change in DCLRE1C, was linked in a later analysis to TCR beta V- and J-gene trimming.

This clone was detected only once. Antigen specificity is unknown. The CDR3 is made up of 14 amino acids. Germline CDR1 reads SGHRS; CDR2 reads YFSETQ. V trimming: 4 bases; J trimming: 5 bases; junction bases outside the gene matches: 6. Vbeta (60) and Jbeta (13) primers were used in the PCR. Method: immunoSEQ multiplex PCR; TCRdb's copy keeps in-frame clones and lacks some. There are 130,000 or so clones in the sample; approximately 77% occur only once, and about 1.5% lies in the top ten. The J gene is TRBJ1-2, the V gene TRBV5-1; 9 nucleotides line up with TRBD1. The TCR comes from a middle-aged woman in good health and CMV-seronegative. Material: PBMCs. CDR3 loop: CASSRDRVRYGYTF. For the CDR3, the DNA is TGCGCCAGCAGCCGGGACAGGGTGAGATATGGCTACACCTTC. Complete variable domain (other parts from reference TRBV5-1 and TRBJ1-2): KAGVTQTPRYLIKTRGQQVTLSCSPISGHRSVSWYQQTPGQGLQFLFEYFSETQRNKGNFPGRFSGRQFSNSRSEMNVSTLELGDSALYLCASSRDRVRYGYTFGSGTRLTVV.